These 26 T cell receptor beta chains originate from one sample sequenced in a study of graft-versus-host responses after intestinal transplantation. Antigens of these TCRs are unknown. Using immunoSEQ multiplex PCR, the repertoire was profiled, and TCRdb retains in-frame clones only, with some absent. The data show tens of thousands of clones, approximately 94% seen once. The specimen was unstimulated CD8+ T cells sorted from spleen or lymph node cells, collected before intestinal transplant. The receptors were gathered from a human donor who received an intestinal transplant.

The chain recombines TRBV5-5 with TRBJ2-1, with TRBD2 identical over 8 bases. Germline CDR1 and CDR2: SGHKS and YYEKEE (reference sequence). V shed 1 base and J 4 bases; nucleotides not matched to a gene: 13. CDR3 size: 18 residues. The CDR3 DNA is TGTGCCAGCAGCTTGTTGGGGCAAGCGGGAGATTTTTACAATGAGCAGTTCTTC. Translating gives CASSLLGQAGDFYNEQFF.

This sequence joins TRBV15 and TRBJ1-3; tentative D call: TRBD1 (5 bases). The CDR3 length is 11 residues. V gave up 9 bases and J gave up 2 bases, with 5 bases separating them. Germline V gene data show CDR1 as LNHNV and CDR2 as YYDKDF (reference sequence). This chain's CDR3 is CATGAGNTIYF. In DNA, the CDR3 is TGTGCCACAGGGGCTGGAAACACCATATATTTT.

This chain connects TRBV14 to TRBJ2-3, with TRBD1 matching 7 bases. CDR1 SGHDN and CDR2 FVKESK come from the germline V gene. V gave up 1 base and J gave up 1 base; unmatched junction bases: 8. The CDR3 has 17 residues. For the CDR3, the DNA is TGTGCCAGCAGCCAAGTCTACAGGGGCCTTGGCACAGATACGCAGTATTTT. Protein sequence: CASSQVYRGLGTDTQYF.

This clone came up once. This chain joins TRBV30 and TRBJ2-5; D is undetermined. CDR1 GTSNPN and CDR2 SVGIG come from the germline V gene (reference sequence). Trimming took off 2 bases at V and 1 base at J, with 8 bases between the two ends. The CDR3 has 13 residues. CDR3 DNA sequence: TGTGCCTGGAGTTGGAGCGTCCAAGAGACCCAGTACTTC. Translated: CAWSWSVQETQYF. The variable domain in full, with the rest retrieved from reference TRBV30 and TRBJ2-5, is SQTIHQWPATLVQPVGSPLSLECTVEGTSNPNLYWYRQAAGRGLQLLFYSVGIGQISSEVPQNLSASRPQDRQFILSSKKLLLSDSGFYLCAWSWSVQETQYFGPGTRLLVL.

This chain connects TRBV9 to TRBJ2-7; D may correspond to TRBD1 or TRBD2 (5 bases each). Germline V CDR1 and CDR2: SGDLS, YYNGEE. Deletions cut 4 bases from V and 2 bases from J, with 13 bases between. There are 14 residues in the CDR3. The chain's CDR3 is CASSPSGATYEQYF. CDR3 nucleotide sequence: TGTGCCAGCAGCCCATCCGGGGCCACCTACGAGCAGTACTTC. The full variable domain, its missing parts supplied by reference TRBV9 and TRBJ2-7, is DSGVTQTPKHLITATGQRVTLRCSPRSGDLSVYWYQQSLDQGLQFLIQYYNGEERAKGNILERFSAQQFPDLHSELNLSSLELGDSALYFCASSPSGATYEQYFGPGTRLTVT.

Worth noting for this clone: Other DNA sequences within the sample encode an identical CDR3. The chain recombines TRBV13 with TRBJ1-1, with 9 positions matching TRBD1. V lost 5 bases and J lost 2; bases outside the gene matches: 6. The CDR3 runs 15 residues. Per the germline V gene, CDR1 is PRHDT and CDR2 is FYEKMQ (reference sequence). CDR3 in DNA: TGTGCCAGCAGCCCGAAGGGACAGGGTAACACTGAAGCTTTCTTT. Amino acids: CASSPKGQGNTEAFF.

J is TRBJ2-5 and V is TRBV4-2, with D possibly being TRBD1 or TRBD2 (5 bases each). Trimming pared 0 bases from V and 5 bases from J, leaving 16 bases between. Germline CDR1 is LGHNA and CDR2 is YNFKEQ. The CDR3 extends over 16 amino acids. In DNA, the CDR3 is TGTGCCAGCAGCCAAGATTTTAGGGCTTGGGGGGAGACCCAGTACTTC. It yields the protein CASSQDFRAWGETQYF.

This chain uses TRBV9 with TRBJ2-1; TRBD2 might be the D (5 bases). CDR3 length: 16 residues. Trimming removed 1 base at V and 2 bases at J, with 13 bases between. Germline V gene sequence: CDR1 SGDLS, CDR2 YYNGEE. CDR3 region: CASSVYYGVPYNEQFF. Written as DNA, the CDR3 is TGTGCCAGCAGCGTATATTACGGGGTCCCCTACAATGAGCAGTTCTTC. Together with reference TRBV9 and TRBJ2-1, the CDR3 gives the full variable domain: DSGVTQTPKHLITATGQRVTLRCSPRSGDLSVYWYQQSLDQGLQFLIQYYNGEERAKGNILERFSAQQFPDLHSELNLSSLELGDSALYFCASSVYYGVPYNEQFFGPGTRLTVL.

The genes are TRBV28 and TRBJ1-4; D is undetermined. V lost 2 bases, J lost 4 bases, and 8 bases lay in between. Germline assignment: CDR1 MDHEN and CDR2 SYDVKM. The CDR3 extends over 14 amino acids. The CDR3: CASSLGQSNEKLFF. The CDR3 coding sequence is TGTGCCAGCAGTTTAGGGCAGAGTAATGAAAAACTGTTTTTT.

J is TRBJ1-2 and V is TRBV11-2; 7 nucleotides align to TRBD1. CDR3 length equals 16 residues. V gave up 1 base and J gave up 3 bases; unmatched junction bases: 8. Germline-derived CDR1 and CDR2 are SGHAT and FQNNGV. The CDR3 DNA follows: TGTGCCAGCAGCTTAGCAGCCACTCAGGGGGACTATGGCTACACCTTC. Its protein is CASSLAATQGDYGYTF.

This sequence joins TRBV28 and TRBJ2-5, with TRBD2 matching 7 bases. This CDR3 region has 16 residues. Germline-derived CDR1 and CDR2 are MDHEN and SYDVKM. J lost 5 bases, V lost 1 base, and 10 bases had no gene match. CDR3 bases: TGTGCCAGCAGTTTATCCTTTTCATTGGGGGGGGAGACCCAGTACTTC. This translates into CASSLSFSLGGETQYF. Variable domain in full (rest from reference TRBV28 and TRBJ2-5): DVKVTQSSRYLVKRTGEKVFLECVQDMDHENMFWYRQDPGLGLRLIYFSYDVKMKEKGDIPEGYSVSREKKERFSLILESASTNQTSMYLCASSLSFSLGGETQYFGPGTRLLVL.

The sample holds one count of this clone. The rearrangement joins TRBV25-1 to TRBJ2-7; D is perhaps TRBD2 (6 bases). V gave up 8 bases and J gave up 3 bases, with 23 bases separating them. The CDR3 contains 16 residues. CDR1 is MGHDK and CDR2 is SYGVNS in the germline V gene. The CDR3 DNA reads TGTGCCAGCGAGGAGGGAAGCCATTCGGGTTACTACGAGCAGTACTTC. Its translation: CASEEGSHSGYYEQYF.

CDR3 DNA: TGTGCCAGCAGAAGTAACACAGGGCTGAACACTGAAGCTTTCTTT. Translation gives CASRSNTGLNTEAFF. This sequence joins TRBV25-1 and TRBJ1-1; possibly TRBD1 for D (6 bases). This CDR3 has 15 residues. Germline V gives CDR1 MGHDK, CDR2 SYGVNS. V dropped 6 bases and J dropped 0 bases, with 14 bases sitting between them.

The rearrangement links TRBV29-1 to TRBJ1-2; perhaps TRBD1 as D (5 bases). The CDR3 runs to 12 residues. Germline CDR1 and CDR2: SQVTM and ANQGSEA. V was clipped by 0 bases and J by 8 bases, with 10 bases between them. The CDR3: CSVEDLWDGYTF. CDR3 DNA sequence: TGCAGCGTTGAAGATCTGTGGGACGGCTACACCTTC.

The CDR3 sequence is CASSTWTSEQFF. CDR3 bases: TGTGCCAGCAGTACATGGACAAGCGAGCAGTTCTTC. The rearrangement joins TRBV25-1 to TRBJ2-1, with D perhaps TRBD1 (5 bases). Germline loops: CDR1 MGHDK, CDR2 SYGVNS. The germline V and J ends were trimmed by 5 bases and 10 bases, with 12 bases remaining between them. The CDR3 extends over 12 amino acids.

The chain recombines TRBV9 with TRBJ1-4, with D maybe TRBD1 (6 bases). V lost 4 bases and J lost 8, with 12 bases in between. There are 13 residues in the CDR3. Germline lookup yields CDR1 SGDLS and CDR2 YYNGEE. The CDR3 region has the DNA TGTGCCAGCAGCACCGGGACAACGGAAAAACTGTTTTTT. Translated, it gives CASSTGTTEKLFF.

The chain is built from TRBV7-6 and TRBJ2-7; 8 positions agree with TRBD1. The trim removed 5 bases at V and 3 bases at J, leaving 6 bases unmatched. CDR3 length: 14 residues. Germline V gene sequence: CDR1 SGHVS, CDR2 FNYEAQ. The CDR3 sequence: CASSPPDRDYEQYF. CDR3 bases: TGTGCCAGCAGCCCGCCGGACAGGGACTACGAGCAGTACTTC. The variable domain in full, completed from reference TRBV7-6 and TRBJ2-7, reads GAGVSQSPRYKVTKRGQDVALRCDPISGHVSLYWYRQALGQGPEFLTYFNYEAQQDKSGLPNDRFSAERPEGSISTLTIQRTEQRDSAMYRCASSPPDRDYEQYFGPGTRLTVT.

The chain uses TRBV28 and TRBJ1-1; D perhaps matches TRBD1 (5 bases). CDR3 size: 14 residues. Per germline, CDR1 MDHEN and CDR2 SYDVKM. V dropped 1 base and J dropped 6 bases, with 12 bases sitting between them. This CDR3 is CASSLSRGVAEAFF. In nucleotides, the CDR3 is TGTGCCAGCAGTTTATCAAGGGGAGTAGCTGAAGCTTTCTTT.

This clone was seen only once. This sequence joins TRBV4-1 and TRBJ2-2; D gene ambiguous. With 4 bases removed from V and 8 bases from J, the gap between germline ends came to 11 bases. The CDR3 length is 13 residues. Germline V CDR1 and CDR2: MGHRA, YSYEKL. The CDR3 DNA sequence: TGCGCCAGCAGCCCCCTCAGGCAGGGGGAGCTGTTTTTT. Amino acid sequence: CASSPLRQGELFF.

The chain carries TRBV28 and TRBJ2-5; D is perhaps TRBD1 (6 bases). Trimming removed 2 bases from V and 5 bases from J, with 18 bases in between. The CDR3 is 16 amino acids. The germline V gene has CDR1 MDHEN and CDR2 SYDVKM. The chain's CDR3 is CASSLGSQGRGETQYF. The CDR3 coding sequence is TGTGCCAGCAGTTTAGGGTCCCAGGGGCGAGGGGAGACCCAGTACTTC.

This chain uses TRBV29-1 with TRBJ2-5; TRBD2 might be the D (5 bases). CDR1 is SQVTM and CDR2 is ANQGSEA in the germline V gene. CDR3 length: 13 amino acids. Trimming removed 0 bases from V and 5 bases from J, with 10 bases in between. The DNA for the CDR3 is TGCAGCGTTGAAGACGGGGATTGGGAGACCCAGTACTTC. Residues: CSVEDGDWETQYF. Combining the CDR3 with reference TRBV29-1 and TRBJ2-5 gives the whole variable domain SAVISQKPSRDICQRGTSLTIQCQVDSQVTMMFWYRQQPGQSLTLIATANQGSEATYESGFVIDKFPISRPNLTFSTLTVSNMSPEDSSIYLCSVEDGDWETQYFGPGTRLLVL.

The chain employs TRBV5-8 and TRBJ2-7; TRBD1 matches 7 bases. The ends lost 2 bases at V and 3 bases at J; junction bases unmatched: 5. The CDR3 runs to 14 residues. Per the germline V gene, CDR1 is SGHTS and CDR2 is YDEGEE. DNA for the CDR3: TGTGCCAGCAGCTTAATGACAGGGAGCTACGAGCAGTACTTC. Amino acid sequence: CASSLMTGSYEQYF.

On this clone itself: No conserved phenylalanine or tryptophan is present at the end of the CDR3, so a read error is the likely explanation. The chain couples TRBV11-2 to TRBJ1-6; D is undetermined. The CDR3 is 13 residues long. The germline CDR1 and CDR2 sequences are SGHAT and FQNNGV. Deletions cut 7 bases from V and 9 bases from J, with 13 bases between. DNA of the CDR3: TGTGCCAGCACCCCCGTTACGGGTTCACCCCTCCACCTT. The encoded protein is CASTPVTGSPLHL.

V is TRBV6-1 and J is TRBJ2-1; no definite D call. The germline V gene has CDR1 MNHNS and CDR2 SASEGT. Trimming cost V 3 bases and J 14 bases, with 5 bases left between them. This CDR3 is 9 amino acids long. This CDR3 reads CASSESKFF. As DNA, the CDR3 is TGTGCCAGCAGTGAGTCCAAGTTCTTC.

The chain uses TRBV29-1 and TRBJ1-1; the D gene is possibly TRBD1 (5 bases). With 6 bases removed from V and 4 bases from J, the gap between germline ends came to 18 bases. Germline V lookup: CDR1 SQVTM, CDR2 ANQGSEA. The CDR3 has 14 residues. CDR3 loop: CSVDPRVVGTEAFF. The CDR3 nucleotides read TGCAGCGTAGACCCCAGGGTTGTAGGCACTGAAGCTTTCTTT.

The chain uses TRBV4-1 and TRBJ2-2; 9 nucleotides agree with TRBD2. V dropped 1 base and J dropped 7; count of bases not matched to a gene: 7. This CDR3 is built from 16 residues. From germline, CDR1 is MGHRA and CDR2 YSYEKL. The CDR3 coding sequence is TGCGCCAGCAGCCAAGGCTGGGCGGGAGGGAACGGGGAGCTGTTTTTT. It translates to CASSQGWAGGNGELFF.